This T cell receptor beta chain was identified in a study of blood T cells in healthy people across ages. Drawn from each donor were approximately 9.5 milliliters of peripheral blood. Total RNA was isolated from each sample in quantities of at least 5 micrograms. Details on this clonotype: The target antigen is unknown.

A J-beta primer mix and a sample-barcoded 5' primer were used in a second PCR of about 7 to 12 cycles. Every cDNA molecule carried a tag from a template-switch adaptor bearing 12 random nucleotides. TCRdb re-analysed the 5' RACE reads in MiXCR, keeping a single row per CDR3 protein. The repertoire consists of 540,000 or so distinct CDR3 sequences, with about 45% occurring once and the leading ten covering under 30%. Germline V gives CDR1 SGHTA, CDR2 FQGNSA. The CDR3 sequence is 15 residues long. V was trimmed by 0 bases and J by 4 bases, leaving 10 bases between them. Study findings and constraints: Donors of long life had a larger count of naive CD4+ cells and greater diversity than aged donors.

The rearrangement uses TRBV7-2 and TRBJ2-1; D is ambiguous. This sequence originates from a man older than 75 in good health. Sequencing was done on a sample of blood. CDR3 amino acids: CASSLAANGYNEQFF. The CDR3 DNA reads TGTGCCAGCAGCTTAGCTGCTAATGGTTACAATGAGCAGTTCTTC. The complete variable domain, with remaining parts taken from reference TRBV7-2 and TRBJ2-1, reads GAGVSQSPSNKVTEKGKDVELRCDPISGHTALYWYRQSLGQGLEFLIYFQGNSAPDKSGLPSDRFSAERTGGSVSTLTIQRTQQEDSAVYLCASSLAANGYNEQFFGPGTRLTVL.